The sequence of this T cell receptor (beta chain) was determined in a study of T-cell memory formation after mild COVID-19. Study details: TCR clusters mostly belonged to single donors.

TCRdb re-called the 5' RACE reads with MiXCR, one entry per CDR3 protein. The sample consists of roughly 350,000 distinct CDR3 sequences, 21% of them appearing once. V was shortened by 4 bases and J by 3 bases, with 10 bases between the two germline ends. CDR3 length: 13 residues. The sequence was obtained from an adult woman who had mild COVID-19 (a few samples of this study predate the infection). Cell type and time point are not known. The chain joins TRBV12-3 or TRBV12-4 to TRBJ2-7; weak D call: TRBD1 (5 bases). Material for sequencing was PBMCs or a T cell subset sorted from them (not recorded which). CDR3 bases: TGTGCCAGCAGTTCAACAGGCCTCTACGAGCAGTACTTC. Protein sequence: CASSSTGLYEQYF.